This paragraph covers one T cell receptor beta chain sequence. This table comes from immunoSEQ multiplex PCR, and its TCRdb copy is limited to in-frame clones, with some not included. The sample carries about 51,000 clones, 94% recorded once. The data stem from a study of T cell changes during pregnancy in multiple sclerosis. With 1 base removed from V and 0 bases from J, the gap between germline ends came to 13 bases. Germline V gene sequence: CDR1 LGHNA, CDR2 YSLEER. CDR3 length: 17 residues. This clonotype was sampled from a female donor with multiple sclerosis, enrolled in a pregnancy study. V is TRBV4-3 and J is TRBJ1-3; D is undetermined. Specimen: CD4+ T cells from peripheral blood mononuclear cells, collected in the second trimester of pregnancy. The chain's CDR3 is CASSQVKGVSSGNTIYF. The CDR3, as DNA: TGCGCCAGCAGCCAAGTCAAAGGAGTGAGCTCTGGAAACACCATATATTTT.